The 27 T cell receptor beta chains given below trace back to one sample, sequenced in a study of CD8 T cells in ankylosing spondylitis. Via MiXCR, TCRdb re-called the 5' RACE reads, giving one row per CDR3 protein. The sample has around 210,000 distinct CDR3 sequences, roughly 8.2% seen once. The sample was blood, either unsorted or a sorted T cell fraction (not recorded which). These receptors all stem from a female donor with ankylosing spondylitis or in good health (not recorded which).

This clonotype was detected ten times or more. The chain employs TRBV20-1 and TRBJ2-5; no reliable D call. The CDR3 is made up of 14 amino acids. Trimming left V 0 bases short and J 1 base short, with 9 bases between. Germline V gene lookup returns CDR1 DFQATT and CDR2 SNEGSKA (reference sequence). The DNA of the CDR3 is TGCAGTGCTAGAGATTTTACCAGCCAAGAGACCCAGTACTTC. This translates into CSARDFTSQETQYF.

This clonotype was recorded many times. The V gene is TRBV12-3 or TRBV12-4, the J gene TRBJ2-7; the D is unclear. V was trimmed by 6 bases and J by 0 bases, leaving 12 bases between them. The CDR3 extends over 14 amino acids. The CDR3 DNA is TGTGCCAGCAGCTCGCCCGGCAGCTCCTACGAGCAGTACTTC. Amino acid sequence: CASSSPGSSYEQYF.

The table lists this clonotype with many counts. The CDR3 spells CASSSMDRARETQYF. The CDR3 DNA reads TGTGCCAGCAGTTCCATGGACAGGGCCAGGGAGACCCAGTACTTC. The chain joins TRBV6-5 to TRBJ2-5, with TRBD1 matching over 8 bases. J lost 5 bases, V lost 4 bases, and 9 bases had no gene match. The CDR3 runs to 15 residues. Germline assignment: CDR1 MNHEY and CDR2 SVGAGI.

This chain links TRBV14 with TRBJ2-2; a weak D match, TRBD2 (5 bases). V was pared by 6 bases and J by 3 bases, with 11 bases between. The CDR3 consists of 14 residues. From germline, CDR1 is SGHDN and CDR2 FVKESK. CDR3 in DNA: TGTGCCAGCAGGTTCAGCGGATACACCGGGGAGCTGTTTTTT. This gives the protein CASRFSGYTGELFF.

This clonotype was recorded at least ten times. CDR3 sequence reads: CASNSFGELFF. Here the CDR3 DNA reads TGTGCCAGCAACTCCTTCGGGGAGCTGTTTTTT. The V gene is TRBV2, the J gene TRBJ2-2; D ambiguous. The V gene lost 7 bases and the J gene lost 7 bases, with 7 bases spanning the gap. Germline loops: CDR1 SNHLY, CDR2 FYNNEI. The CDR3 sequence is 11 residues long.

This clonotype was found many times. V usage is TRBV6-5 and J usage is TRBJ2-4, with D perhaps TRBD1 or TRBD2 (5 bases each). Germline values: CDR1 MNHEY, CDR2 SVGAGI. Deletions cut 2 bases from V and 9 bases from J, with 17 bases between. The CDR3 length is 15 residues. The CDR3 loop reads CASSYGGSTVGIQYF. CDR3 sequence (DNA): TGTGCCAGCAGTTACGGGGGATCGACAGTCGGCATTCAGTACTTC.

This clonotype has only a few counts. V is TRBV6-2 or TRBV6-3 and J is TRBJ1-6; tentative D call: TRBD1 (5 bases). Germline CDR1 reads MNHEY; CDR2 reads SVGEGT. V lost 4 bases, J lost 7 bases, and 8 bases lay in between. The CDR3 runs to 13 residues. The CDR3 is CASSSRQNSPLHF. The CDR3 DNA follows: TGTGCCAGCAGTTCCCGACAGAATTCACCCCTCCACTTT.

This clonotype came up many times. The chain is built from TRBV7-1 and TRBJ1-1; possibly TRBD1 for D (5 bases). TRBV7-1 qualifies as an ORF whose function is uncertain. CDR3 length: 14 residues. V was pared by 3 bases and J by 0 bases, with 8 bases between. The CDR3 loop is CASSSFRVNTEAFF. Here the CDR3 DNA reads TGTGCCAGCAGCTCGTTCAGGGTGAACACTGAAGCTTTCTTT.

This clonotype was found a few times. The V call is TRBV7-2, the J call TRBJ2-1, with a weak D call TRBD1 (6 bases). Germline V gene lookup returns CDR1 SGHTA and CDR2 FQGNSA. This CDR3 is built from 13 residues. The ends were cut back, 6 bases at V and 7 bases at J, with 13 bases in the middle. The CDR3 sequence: CASRITGTNEQFF. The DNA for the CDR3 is TGTGCCAGCAGAATTACAGGGACGAATGAGCAGTTCTTC.

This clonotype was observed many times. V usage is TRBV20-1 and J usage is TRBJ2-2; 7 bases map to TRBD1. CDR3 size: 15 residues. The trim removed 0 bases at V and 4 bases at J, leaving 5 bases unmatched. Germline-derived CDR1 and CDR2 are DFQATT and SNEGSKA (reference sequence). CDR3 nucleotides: TGCAGTGCTAGAGATCATCAGGGGGTCACCGGGGAGCTGTTTTTT. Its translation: CSARDHQGVTGELFF.

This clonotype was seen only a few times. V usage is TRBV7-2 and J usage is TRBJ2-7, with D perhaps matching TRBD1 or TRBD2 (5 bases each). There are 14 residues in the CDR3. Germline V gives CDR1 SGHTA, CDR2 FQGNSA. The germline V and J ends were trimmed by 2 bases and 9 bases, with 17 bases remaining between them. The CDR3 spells CASSLLGRSKWQYF. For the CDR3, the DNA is TGTGCCAGCAGCTTACTGGGACGAAGTAAATGGCAGTACTTC.

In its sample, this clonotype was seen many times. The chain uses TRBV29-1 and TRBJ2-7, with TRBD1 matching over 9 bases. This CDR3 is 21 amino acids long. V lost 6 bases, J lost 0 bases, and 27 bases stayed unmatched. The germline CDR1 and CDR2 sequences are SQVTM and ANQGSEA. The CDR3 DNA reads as TGCAGCGTCACCAGGACAGGGGCCCACGAAGAGGCAGCGGGGAGCTCCTACGAGCAGTACTTC. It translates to CSVTRTGAHEEAAGSSYEQYF.

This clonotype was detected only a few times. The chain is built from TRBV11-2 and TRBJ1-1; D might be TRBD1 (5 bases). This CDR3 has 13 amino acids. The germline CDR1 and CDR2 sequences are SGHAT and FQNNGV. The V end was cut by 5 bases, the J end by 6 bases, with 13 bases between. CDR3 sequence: CASSPWGIPEAFF. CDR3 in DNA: TGTGCCAGCAGCCCTTGGGGGATACCTGAAGCTTTCTTT.

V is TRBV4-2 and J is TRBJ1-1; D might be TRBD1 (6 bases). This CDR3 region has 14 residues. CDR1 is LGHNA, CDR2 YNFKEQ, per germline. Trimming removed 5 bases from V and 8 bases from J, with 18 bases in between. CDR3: CASSFGGAPTEAFF. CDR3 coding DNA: TGTGCCAGCAGCTTCGGGGGGGCCCCAACAGAAGCTTTCTTT.

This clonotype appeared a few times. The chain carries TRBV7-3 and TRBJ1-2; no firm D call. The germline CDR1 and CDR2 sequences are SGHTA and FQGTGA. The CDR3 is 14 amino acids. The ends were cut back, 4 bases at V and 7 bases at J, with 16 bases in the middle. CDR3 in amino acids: CASSYGRNSGGYTF. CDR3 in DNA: TGTGCCAGCAGCTATGGCCGAAACTCAGGTGGCTACACCTTC. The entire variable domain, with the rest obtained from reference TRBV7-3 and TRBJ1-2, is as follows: GAGVSQTPSNKVTEKGKYVELRCDPISGHTALYWYRQSLGQGPEFLIYFQGTGAADDSGLPNDRFFAVRPEGSVSTLKIQRTERGDSAVYLCASSYGRNSGGYTFGSGTRLTVV.

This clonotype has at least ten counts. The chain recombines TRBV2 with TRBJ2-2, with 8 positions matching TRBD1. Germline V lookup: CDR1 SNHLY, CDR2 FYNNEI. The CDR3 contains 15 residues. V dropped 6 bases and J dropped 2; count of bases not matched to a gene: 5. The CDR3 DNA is TGTGCCAGCAGGGGAACAGGGGGAAACACCGGGGAGCTGTTTTTT. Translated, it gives CASRGTGGNTGELFF.

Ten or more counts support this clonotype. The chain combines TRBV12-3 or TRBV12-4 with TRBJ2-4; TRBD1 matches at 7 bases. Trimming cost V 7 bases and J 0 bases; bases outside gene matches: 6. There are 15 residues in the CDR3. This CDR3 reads CASTRTGLAKNIQYF. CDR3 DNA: TGTGCCAGCACTCGGACAGGCCTAGCCAAAAACATTCAGTACTTC.

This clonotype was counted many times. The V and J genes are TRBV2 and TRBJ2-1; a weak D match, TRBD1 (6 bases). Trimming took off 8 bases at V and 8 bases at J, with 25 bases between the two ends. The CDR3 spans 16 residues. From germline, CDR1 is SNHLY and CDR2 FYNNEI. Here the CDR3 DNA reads TGTGCCAGCCCGGGCCCTACAGGGAAGGTCTTGGATGAGCAGTTCTTC. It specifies CASPGPTGKVLDEQFF. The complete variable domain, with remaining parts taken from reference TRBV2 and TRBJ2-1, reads EPEVTQTPSHQVTQMGQEVILRCVPISNHLYFYWYRQILGQKVEFLVSFYNNEISEKSEIFDDQFSVERPDGSNFTLKIRSTKLEDSAMYFCASPGPTGKVLDEQFFGPGTRLTVL.

CDR3 sequence (DNA): TGTGCCAGCGGGGAGAGGGTGGCCTACGAGCAGTACTTC. Protein product: CASGERVAYEQYF. The chain links TRBV7-9 to TRBJ2-7; TRBD2 is a possible D gene (5 bases). There are 13 residues in the CDR3. V was pared by 8 bases and J by 2 bases, with 13 bases between. The V gene's germline CDR1 is SEHNR and CDR2 FQNEAQ (reference sequence).

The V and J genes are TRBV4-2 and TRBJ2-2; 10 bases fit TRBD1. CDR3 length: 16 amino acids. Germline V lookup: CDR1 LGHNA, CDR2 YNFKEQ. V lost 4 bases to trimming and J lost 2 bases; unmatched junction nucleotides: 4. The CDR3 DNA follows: TGTGCCAGCAGCCGGACAGGGGGGAGTAACACCGGGGAGCTGTTTTTT. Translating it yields CASSRTGGSNTGELFF.

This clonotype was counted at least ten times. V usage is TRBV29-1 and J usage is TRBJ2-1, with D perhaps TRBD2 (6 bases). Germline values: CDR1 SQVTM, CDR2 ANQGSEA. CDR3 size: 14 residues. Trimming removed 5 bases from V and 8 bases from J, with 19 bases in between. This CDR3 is CSVSPLPGADEQFF. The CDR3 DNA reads TGCAGCGTTTCCCCACTCCCGGGAGCCGATGAGCAGTTCTTC.

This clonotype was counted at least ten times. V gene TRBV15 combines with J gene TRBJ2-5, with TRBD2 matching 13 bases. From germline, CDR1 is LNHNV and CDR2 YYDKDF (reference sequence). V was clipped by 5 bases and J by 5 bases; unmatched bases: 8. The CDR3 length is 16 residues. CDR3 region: CATSDTGTSGMETQYF. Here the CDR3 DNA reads TGTGCCACCAGCGACACCGGGACTAGCGGGATGGAGACCCAGTACTTC.

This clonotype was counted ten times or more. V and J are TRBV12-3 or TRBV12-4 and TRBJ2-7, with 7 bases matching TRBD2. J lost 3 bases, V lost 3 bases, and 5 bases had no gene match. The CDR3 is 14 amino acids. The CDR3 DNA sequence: TGTGCCAGCAGTTTCAGGCTAGCGGTCTACGAGCAGTACTTC. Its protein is CASSFRLAVYEQYF.

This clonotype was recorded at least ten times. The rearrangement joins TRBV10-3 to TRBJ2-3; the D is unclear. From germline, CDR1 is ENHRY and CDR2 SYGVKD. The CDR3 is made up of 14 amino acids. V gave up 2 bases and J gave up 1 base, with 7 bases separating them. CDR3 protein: CAISEDIRTDTQYF. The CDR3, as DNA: TGTGCCATCAGTGAGGACATCCGCACAGATACGCAGTATTTT.

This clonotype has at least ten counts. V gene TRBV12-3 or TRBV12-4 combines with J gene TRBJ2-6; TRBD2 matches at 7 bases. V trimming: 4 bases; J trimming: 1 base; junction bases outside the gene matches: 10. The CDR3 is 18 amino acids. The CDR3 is CASSSIRAGMSGANVLTF. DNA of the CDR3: TGTGCCAGCAGTTCAATAAGAGCGGGAATGTCTGGGGCCAACGTCCTGACTTTC.

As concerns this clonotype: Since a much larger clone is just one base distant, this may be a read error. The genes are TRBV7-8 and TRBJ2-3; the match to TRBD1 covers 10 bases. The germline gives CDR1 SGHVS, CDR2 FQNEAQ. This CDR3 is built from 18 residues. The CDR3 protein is CASSLELGQGISTDTLYF. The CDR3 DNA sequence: TGTGCCAGCAGCTTAGAGCTGGGACAGGGGATAAGCACAGATACGCTGTATTTT.

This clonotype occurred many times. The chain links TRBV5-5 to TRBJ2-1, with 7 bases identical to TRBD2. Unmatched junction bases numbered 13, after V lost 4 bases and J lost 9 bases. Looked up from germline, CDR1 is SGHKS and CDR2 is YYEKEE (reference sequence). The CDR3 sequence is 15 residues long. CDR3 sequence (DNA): TGTGCCAGCAGCCGCCGGGCGGGAGAAGTTAGTGAGCAGTTCTTC. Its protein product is CASSRRAGEVSEQFF. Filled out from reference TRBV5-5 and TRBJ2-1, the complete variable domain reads DAGVTQSPTHLIKTRGQQVTLRCSPISGHKSVSWYQQVLGQGPQFIFQYYEKEERGRGNFPDRFSARQFPNYSSELNVNALLLGDSALYLCASSRRAGEVSEQFFGPGTRLTVL.